Given below is one T cell receptor (beta chain) in context. The antigen is unknown. The CDR3 is 17 residues long. V was shortened by 2 bases and J by 0 bases, with 16 bases between the two germline ends. CDR1 and CDR2 (germline): SGHVS, FNYEAQ. TCRdb re-analysed the 5' RACE reads in MiXCR, keeping a single row per CDR3 protein. This table holds approximately 150,000 distinct CDR3 sequences, 14% found once. This sample is part of a study of T-cell memory formation after mild COVID-19. Broader study findings: Detection of some responders pre-infection suggested pre-existing cross-reactive memory T cells participated. Researchers report contracting CD4+ clones mostly in CM and EM, with CD8+ clones in EMRA.

The source material was PBMCs or a T cell subset sorted from them (not recorded which). The sequence was collected from an adult woman who had mild COVID-19 (a few samples of this study predate the infection). Cell type and time point are not known. This chain uses TRBV7-6 with TRBJ1-2; D might be TRBD1 (5 bases). CDR3 sequence (DNA): TGTGCCAGCAGCTTATTACGGCAGGGAAGACCTAACTATGGCTACACCTTC. This encodes CASSLLRQGRPNYGYTF. Full variable domain (outside the CDR3, taken from reference TRBV7-6 and TRBJ1-2): GAGVSQSPRYKVTKRGQDVALRCDPISGHVSLYWYRQALGQGPEFLTYFNYEAQQDKSGLPNDRFSAERPEGSISTLTIQRTEQRDSAMYRCASSLLRQGRPNYGYTFGSGTRLTVV.